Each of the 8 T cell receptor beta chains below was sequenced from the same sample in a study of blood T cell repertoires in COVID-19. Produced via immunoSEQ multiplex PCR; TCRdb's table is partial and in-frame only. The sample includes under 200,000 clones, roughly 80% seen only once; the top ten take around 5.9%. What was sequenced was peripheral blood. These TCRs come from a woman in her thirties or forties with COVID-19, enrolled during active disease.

Here the CDR3 reads CAISEGGRNTEAFF. The CDR3 coding sequence is TGTGCCATCAGTGAGGGGGGGAGAAACACTGAAGCTTTCTTT. V gene TRBV10-3 combines with J gene TRBJ1-1, with D maybe TRBD1 (5 bases). V gave up 2 bases and J gave up 2 bases, with 9 bases separating them. The germline V gene has CDR1 ENHRY and CDR2 SYGVKD. CDR3 size: 14 residues.

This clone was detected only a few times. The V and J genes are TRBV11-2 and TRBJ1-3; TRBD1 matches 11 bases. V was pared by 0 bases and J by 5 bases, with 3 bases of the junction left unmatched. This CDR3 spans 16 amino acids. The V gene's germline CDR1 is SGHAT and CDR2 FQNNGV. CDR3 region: CASSLEGTGGRNTIYF. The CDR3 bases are TGTGCCAGCAGCTTAGAGGGGACAGGGGGACGAAACACCATATATTTT.

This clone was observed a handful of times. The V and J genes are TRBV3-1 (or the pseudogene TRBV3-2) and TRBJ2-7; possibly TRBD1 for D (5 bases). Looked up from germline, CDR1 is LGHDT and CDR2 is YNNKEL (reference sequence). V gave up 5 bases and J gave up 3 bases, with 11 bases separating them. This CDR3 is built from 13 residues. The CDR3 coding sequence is TGTGCCAGCAGCAATACAGGTGTCTACGAGCAGTACTTC. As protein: CASSNTGVYEQYF.

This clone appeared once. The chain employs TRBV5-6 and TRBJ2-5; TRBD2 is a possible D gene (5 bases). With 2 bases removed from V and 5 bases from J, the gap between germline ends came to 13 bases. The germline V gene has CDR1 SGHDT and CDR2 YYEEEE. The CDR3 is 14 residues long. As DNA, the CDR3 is TGTGCCAGCAGCTTCATTGAGCGCGGGGAGACCCAGTACTTC. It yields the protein CASSFIERGETQYF.

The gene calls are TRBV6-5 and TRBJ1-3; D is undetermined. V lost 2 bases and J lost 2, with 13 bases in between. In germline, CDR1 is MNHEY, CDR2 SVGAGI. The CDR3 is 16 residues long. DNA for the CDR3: TGTGCCAGCAGTTACGTTGGCGGGAGCACTGGAAACACCATATATTTT. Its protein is CASSYVGGSTGNTIYF.

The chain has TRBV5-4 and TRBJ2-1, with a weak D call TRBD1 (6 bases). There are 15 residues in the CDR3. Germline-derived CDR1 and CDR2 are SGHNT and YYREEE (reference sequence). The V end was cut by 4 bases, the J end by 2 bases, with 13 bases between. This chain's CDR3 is CASSPQGIAYNEQFF. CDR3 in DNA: TGTGCCAGCAGCCCACAGGGAATCGCCTACAATGAGCAGTTCTTC.

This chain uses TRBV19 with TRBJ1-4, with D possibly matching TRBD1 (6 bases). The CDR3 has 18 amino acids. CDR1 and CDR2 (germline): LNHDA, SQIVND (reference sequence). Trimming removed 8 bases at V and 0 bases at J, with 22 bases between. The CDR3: CASGEESGTYATNEKLFF. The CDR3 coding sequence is TGTGCCAGTGGTGAAGAGTCCGGGACATATGCAACTAATGAAAAACTGTTTTTT.

The CDR3 protein is CASSQDGLAAYYYTDTQYF. CDR3 in DNA: TGCGCCAGCAGCCAAGATGGGCTAGCGGCCTATTACTACACAGATACGCAGTATTTT. The genes are TRBV4-3 and TRBJ2-3; 7 bases are shared with TRBD2. Germline loops: CDR1 LGHNA, CDR2 YSLEER. The ends lost 0 bases at V and 2 bases at J; junction bases unmatched: 14. CDR3 length equals 19 residues.